The rows below give T cell receptor beta chains drawn from one sample of a study of blood T cell repertoires in COVID-19. Here immunoSEQ multiplex PCR was the method, and the copy in TCRdb shows in-frame clones only, minus some. The table includes 100,000 to 150,000 clones, 80% to 90% detected once. Sequences were obtained from peripheral blood. The receptors were sampled from a man aged 80 or over with active or convalescent COVID-19. CDR3s include the opening cysteine and the closing phenylalanine or tryptophan. The D gene is left open where the match is weak. Some rows have no size entry. The others give once, few or many, or a class for an expanded clone.

abundance: NA; j_gene: TRBJ1-6; len: 17; d_gene: NA; v_gene: TRBV6-2/TRBV6-3; CDR3nt: TGTGCCAGCAGTTACCAACCGCAGGTCCGCTGGGATTCACCCCTCCACTTT; CDR3aa: CASSYQPQVRWDSPLHF
abundance: NA; j_gene: TRBJ1-2; len: 13; d_gene: TRBD1; v_gene: TRBV5-1; CDR3nt: TGCGCCAGCAGCCAGGGGACAGGGAGTGGCTACACCTTC; CDR3aa: CASSQGTGSGYTF
abundance: once; j_gene: TRBJ1-2; len: 14; d_gene: TRBD1; v_gene: TRBV5-1; CDR3nt: TGCGCCAGCAGCTTGACCGGGACAGCTTATGGCTACACCTTC; CDR3aa: CASSLTGTAYGYTF
abundance: NA; j_gene: TRBJ1-2; len: 12; d_gene: NA; v_gene: TRBV6-2/TRBV6-3; CDR3nt: TGTGCCAGCAGTTCAGATAACTATGGCTACACCTTC; CDR3aa: CASSSDNYGYTF
abundance: NA; j_gene: TRBJ2-3; len: 18; d_gene: TRBD2; v_gene: TRBV6-2/TRBV6-3; CDR3nt: TGTGCCAGCAGCCCCGGACTAGCGGGGGGAATAATCACAGATACGCAGTATTTT; CDR3aa: CASSPGLAGGIITDTQYF
abundance: many; j_gene: TRBJ2-1; len: 16; d_gene: TRBD2; v_gene: TRBV5-6; CDR3nt: TGTGCCAGCAGCGCAAATGCGGGACTAGCGGTCTATGAGCAGTTCTTC; CDR3aa: CASSANAGLAVYEQFF
abundance: few; j_gene: TRBJ2-1; len: 15; d_gene: NA; v_gene: TRBV6-5; CDR3nt: TGTGCCAGCAGTTACTCTCAGGGGTCCTACAATGAGCAGTTCTTC; CDR3aa: CASSYSQGSYNEQFF
abundance: NA; j_gene: TRBJ1-6; len: 15; d_gene: TRBD1; v_gene: TRBV6-5; CDR3nt: TGTGCCAGCAGTTACAGGCAGGGGGCTACATCACCCCTCCACTTT; CDR3aa: CASSYRQGATSPLHF
abundance: once; j_gene: TRBJ2-4; len: 15; d_gene: NA; v_gene: TRBV7-8; CDR3nt: TGTGCCAGCAGCTCCACTCGGGGGAGCGGAAACATTCAGTACTTC; CDR3aa: CASSSTRGSGNIQYF
abundance: NA; j_gene: TRBJ1-1; len: 14; d_gene: NA; v_gene: TRBV19; CDR3nt: TGTGCCAGTAGCCTAAACAGGGACAACACTGAAGCTTTCTTT; CDR3aa: CASSLNRDNTEAFF
abundance: NA; j_gene: TRBJ2-3; len: 16; d_gene: TRBD2; v_gene: TRBV10-3; CDR3nt: TGTGCCACCCGTGGGGTGCTAGCGGGGGCCACAGATACGCAGTATTTT; CDR3aa: CATRGVLAGATDTQYF
abundance: NA; j_gene: TRBJ1-1; len: 13; d_gene: NA; v_gene: TRBV19; CDR3nt: TGTGCCAGTAGCCAGACAGGGAACACTGAAGCTTTCTTT; CDR3aa: CASSQTGNTEAFF
abundance: few; j_gene: TRBJ1-1; len: 13; d_gene: NA; v_gene: TRBV7-3; CDR3nt: TGTGCCAGCAGCTTAATAAGAGGAACTGAAGCTTTCTTT; CDR3aa: CASSLIRGTEAFF
abundance: NA; j_gene: TRBJ2-1; len: 19; d_gene: TRBD2; v_gene: TRBV30; CDR3nt: TGTGCCTGGAGTGTAATGAAACTAGCGGACCCGAGCTCCTACAATGAGCAGTTCTTC; CDR3aa: CAWSVMKLADPSSYNEQFF
abundance: NA; j_gene: TRBJ2-3; len: 15; d_gene: TRBD2; v_gene: TRBV6-5; CDR3nt: TGTGCCAGCAGTTACGGCGGGGGGAGCACAGATACGCAGTATTTT; CDR3aa: CASSYGGGSTDTQYF
abundance: NA; j_gene: TRBJ2-5; len: 17; d_gene: TRBD1; v_gene: TRBV19; CDR3nt: TGTGCCAGTAGTAGGAATGGAGCGGCAGGGGGCAAAGAGACCCAGTACTTC; CDR3aa: CASSRNGAAGGKETQYF
abundance: NA; j_gene: TRBJ2-1; len: 18; d_gene: TRBD2; v_gene: TRBV18; CDR3nt: TGTGCCAGCTCACCCCAGCGGACTAGCGGGGGGGGCTACAATGAGCAGTTCTTC; CDR3aa: CASSPQRTSGGGYNEQFF
abundance: once; j_gene: TRBJ2-3; len: 19; d_gene: TRBD2; v_gene: TRBV7-2; CDR3nt: TGTGCCAGCAGCCGGCCGGGCTCGGCTAGCGGGGGACGGGCAGATACGCAGTATTTT; CDR3aa: CASSRPGSASGGRADTQYF
abundance: NA; j_gene: TRBJ1-6; len: 13; d_gene: NA; v_gene: TRBV7-2; CDR3nt: TGTGCCAGCTCTGTCGATAGCAATTCACCCCTCCACTTT; CDR3aa: CASSVDSNSPLHF
abundance: NA; j_gene: TRBJ1-2; len: 12; d_gene: NA; v_gene: TRBV19; CDR3nt: TGTGCCAGTAGTATCAAAGGGGTTGGCTACACCTTC; CDR3aa: CASSIKGVGYTF
abundance: NA; j_gene: TRBJ2-7; len: 12; d_gene: TRBD1; v_gene: TRBV29-1; CDR3nt: TGCAGCGTGAGGACAGGGGACTACGAGCAGTACTTC; CDR3aa: CSVRTGDYEQYF
abundance: NA; j_gene: TRBJ1-6; len: 16; d_gene: TRBD1; v_gene: TRBV4-2; CDR3nt: TGTGCCAGCAGCCAAGAACAGGGGGCTACGGGGTCACCCCTCCACTTT; CDR3aa: CASSQEQGATGSPLHF
abundance: NA; j_gene: TRBJ2-1; len: 17; d_gene: NA; v_gene: TRBV5-1; CDR3nt: TGCGCCAGCAGCGCGGCGAAGGGGTCCGGGGGATACAATGAGCAGTTCTTC; CDR3aa: CASSAAKGSGGYNEQFF
abundance: NA; j_gene: TRBJ1-3; len: 14; d_gene: NA; v_gene: TRBV28; CDR3nt: TGTGCCAGCAGTTTACAGGGTTCTGGAAACACCATATATTTT; CDR3aa: CASSLQGSGNTIYF
abundance: NA; j_gene: TRBJ2-3; len: 15; d_gene: TRBD2; v_gene: TRBV11-3; CDR3nt: TGTGCCAGCAGCTTTTTGCGGGGGGCCACAGATACGCAGTATTTT; CDR3aa: CASSFLRGATDTQYF
abundance: NA; j_gene: TRBJ1-2; len: 13; d_gene: NA; v_gene: TRBV7-2; CDR3nt: TGTGCCAGCAGCCTCGGACGGACTTATGGCTACACCTTC; CDR3aa: CASSLGRTYGYTF
abundance: NA; j_gene: TRBJ1-5; len: 16; d_gene: TRBD1; v_gene: TRBV7-2; CDR3nt: TGTGCCAGCAGCTTCGACAGGGCATTTGGGAGTCAGCCCCAGCATTTT; CDR3aa: CASSFDRAFGSQPQHF
abundance: once; j_gene: TRBJ1-3; len: 15; d_gene: NA; v_gene: TRBV6-1; CDR3nt: TGTGCCAGCAGTGAAGCTAGAGTCTCTGGAAACACCATATATTTT; CDR3aa: CASSEARVSGNTIYF
abundance: NA; j_gene: TRBJ2-7; len: 12; d_gene: NA; v_gene: TRBV29-1; CDR3nt: TGCAGCGTCTCAGAGGGTTCCTACGAGCAGTACTTC; CDR3aa: CSVSEGSYEQYF
abundance: NA; j_gene: TRBJ2-5; len: 16; d_gene: NA; v_gene: TRBV5-1; CDR3nt: TGCGCCAGCCACCTTTCAGCCGGACCCCCAGGGGAGACCCAGTACTTC; CDR3aa: CASHLSAGPPGETQYF
abundance: few; j_gene: TRBJ2-2; len: 14; d_gene: TRBD1; v_gene: TRBV12-5; CDR3nt: TGTGCTAGTGGTGCCGGGACAGGGGTCGGGGAGCTGTTTTTT; CDR3aa: CASGAGTGVGELFF
abundance: NA; j_gene: TRBJ1-1; len: 15; d_gene: NA; v_gene: TRBV4-3; CDR3nt: TGCGCCAGCAGCCCCGCGCGAGGAGGGGACACTGAAGCTTTCTTT; CDR3aa: CASSPARGGDTEAFF
abundance: NA; j_gene: TRBJ1-1; len: 13; d_gene: TRBD1; v_gene: TRBV5-1; CDR3nt: TGCGCCAGCACGGTGGCAGGGGGCACTGAAGCTTTCTTT; CDR3aa: CASTVAGGTEAFF
abundance: NA; j_gene: TRBJ1-6; len: 14; d_gene: TRBD1; v_gene: TRBV28; CDR3nt: TGTGCCAGCAGGACAGGGGGCTCGTATTCACCCCTCCACTTT; CDR3aa: CASRTGGSYSPLHF
abundance: NA; j_gene: TRBJ2-2; len: 14; d_gene: TRBD1; v_gene: TRBV7-8; CDR3nt: TGTGCCAGCAGCTCGACAGGGTTGGTCGGGGAGCTGTTTTTT; CDR3aa: CASSSTGLVGELFF
abundance: NA; j_gene: TRBJ2-5; len: 15; d_gene: NA; v_gene: TRBV7-2; CDR3nt: TGTGCCAGCAGCTATAACAAGGGTCGGGGGGAGACCCAGTACTTC; CDR3aa: CASSYNKGRGETQYF
abundance: once; j_gene: TRBJ2-2; len: 14; d_gene: NA; v_gene: TRBV20-1; CDR3nt: TGCAGTGCTAGTATGGGGGCGAGAACCGGGGAGCTGTTTTTT; CDR3aa: CSASMGARTGELFF
abundance: NA; j_gene: TRBJ2-2; len: 18; d_gene: NA; v_gene: TRBV21-1; CDR3nt: TGTGCCAGCAGCGCCGTGAAATTGACAGGGTCGGTCACCGGGGAGCTGTTTTTT; CDR3aa: CASSAVKLTGSVTGELFF
abundance: NA; j_gene: TRBJ2-7; len: 14; d_gene: NA; v_gene: TRBV25-1; CDR3nt: TGTGCCAGCAGTGAAACGGAGGCACGCTACGAGCAGTACTTC; CDR3aa: CASSETEARYEQYF
abundance: NA; j_gene: TRBJ2-2; len: 19; d_gene: NA; v_gene: TRBV13; CDR3nt: TGTGCCAGCAGCCCACCTTTGGGCGGCCGGGACTTAAACACCGGGGAGCTGTTTTTT; CDR3aa: CASSPPLGGRDLNTGELFF
abundance: NA; j_gene: TRBJ2-1; len: 16; d_gene: NA; v_gene: TRBV7-3; CDR3nt: TGTGCCAGCAGCTTAATGGCGGGGTTCTCCTACAATGAGCAGTTCTTC; CDR3aa: CASSLMAGFSYNEQFF
abundance: once; j_gene: TRBJ1-5; len: 13; d_gene: NA; v_gene: TRBV7-8; CDR3nt: TGTGCCAGCAGCTTCTCTAGCAATCAGCCCCAGCATTTT; CDR3aa: CASSFSSNQPQHF
abundance: few; j_gene: TRBJ2-5; len: 16; d_gene: TRBD1; v_gene: TRBV5-1; CDR3nt: TGCGCCAGCAGCTTGAGGGGGACAGGGGGCTTGGAGACCCAGTACTTC; CDR3aa: CASSLRGTGGLETQYF
abundance: NA; j_gene: TRBJ1-2; len: 14; d_gene: NA; v_gene: TRBV6-5; CDR3nt: TGTGCCAGCAGACCGGACTTTCTCCCGGGGGGCTACACCTTC; CDR3aa: CASRPDFLPGGYTF
abundance: NA; j_gene: TRBJ2-3; len: 17; d_gene: TRBD2; v_gene: TRBV27; CDR3nt: TGTGCCAGCAGTTCCTTGGTGACTAGCGGGGCAACAGATACGCAGTATTTT; CDR3aa: CASSSLVTSGATDTQYF
abundance: NA; j_gene: TRBJ2-3; len: 14; d_gene: TRBD1; v_gene: TRBV10-1; CDR3nt: TGCGCCAGCGGCCGGGACAGGGAGGCAGATACGCAGTATTTT; CDR3aa: CASGRDREADTQYF
abundance: NA; j_gene: TRBJ1-6; len: 14; d_gene: NA; v_gene: TRBV4-2; CDR3nt: TGTGCCAGCAACCCGGACAGAGATAATTCACCCCTCCACTTT; CDR3aa: CASNPDRDNSPLHF
abundance: NA; j_gene: TRBJ2-5; len: 16; d_gene: TRBD2; v_gene: TRBV28; CDR3nt: TGTGCCATCCAGACGTTCCGGGGGGGCCGGGGAGAGACCCAGTACTTC; CDR3aa: CAIQTFRGGRGETQYF
abundance: NA; j_gene: TRBJ1-6; len: 13; d_gene: NA; v_gene: TRBV28; CDR3nt: TGTGCCAGCAGTCCCCCGGGGGTCTCACCCCTCCACTTT; CDR3aa: CASSPPGVSPLHF
abundance: NA; j_gene: TRBJ1-4; len: 15; d_gene: NA; v_gene: TRBV7-2; CDR3nt: TGTGCCAGCAGCTTGAACAGGGCAACTAATGAAAAACTGTTTTTT; CDR3aa: CASSLNRATNEKLFF
abundance: NA; j_gene: TRBJ1-1; len: 13; d_gene: NA; v_gene: TRBV12-5; CDR3nt: TGTGCTAGTGCGCAGCAGGGAAACACTGAAGCTTTCTTT; CDR3aa: CASAQQGNTEAFF
abundance: NA; j_gene: TRBJ2-5; len: 11; d_gene: NA; v_gene: TRBV12-3/TRBV12-4; CDR3nt: TGTGCCAGCAGTTCCAGAGAGACCCAGTACTTC; CDR3aa: CASSSRETQYF
abundance: NA; j_gene: TRBJ2-2; len: 14; d_gene: TRBD2; v_gene: TRBV10-2; CDR3nt: TGCGCCAGCGGTGCGGGGGGGAACACCGGGGAGCTGTTTTTT; CDR3aa: CASGAGGNTGELFF
abundance: NA; j_gene: TRBJ2-5; len: 12; d_gene: NA; v_gene: TRBV29-1; CDR3nt: TGCAGCGTTGGTGGCCAAGTTGAGACCCAGTACTTC; CDR3aa: CSVGGQVETQYF
abundance: NA; j_gene: TRBJ1-1; len: 13; d_gene: TRBD1; v_gene: TRBV12-3/TRBV12-4; CDR3nt: TGTGCCAGCAGTTGGTCAGGGGGGACTGAAGCTTTCTTT; CDR3aa: CASSWSGGTEAFF